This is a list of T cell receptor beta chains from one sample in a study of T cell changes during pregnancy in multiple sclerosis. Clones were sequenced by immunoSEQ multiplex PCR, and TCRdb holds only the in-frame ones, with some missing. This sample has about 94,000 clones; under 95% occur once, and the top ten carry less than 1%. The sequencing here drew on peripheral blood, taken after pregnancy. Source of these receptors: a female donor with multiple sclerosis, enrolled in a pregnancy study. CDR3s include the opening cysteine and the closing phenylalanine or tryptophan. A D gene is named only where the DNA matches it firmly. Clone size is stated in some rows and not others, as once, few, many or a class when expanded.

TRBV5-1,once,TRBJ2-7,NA,TGCGCCAGCAGCTTGGATACCGTAAGTCGGTTCTACGAGCAGTACTTC,CASSLDTVSRFYEQYF
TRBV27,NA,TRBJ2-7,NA,TGTGCCAGCAGTTCGTACCCAGGGTCCTACGAGCAGTACTTC,CASSSYPGSYEQYF
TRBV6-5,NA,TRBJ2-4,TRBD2,TGTGCCAGCAGCCAGACCGGGACTAGCGGAAACATTCAGTACTTC,CASSQTGTSGNIQYF
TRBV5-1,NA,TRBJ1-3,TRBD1,TGCGCCAGCAGCGTGGGACAGCTCTCTGGAAACACCATATATTTT,CASSVGQLSGNTIYF
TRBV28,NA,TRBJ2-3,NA,TGTGCCAGCACATATGGCGGAGATACGCAGTATTTT,CASTYGGDTQYF
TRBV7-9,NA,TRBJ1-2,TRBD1,TGTGCCAGCAGCCTGTCGGGACAGTACTATGGCTACACCTTC,CASSLSGQYYGYTF
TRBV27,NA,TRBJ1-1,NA,TGTGCCAGCAGTCTCACAGGGTCCACTGAAGCTTTCTTT,CASSLTGSTEAFF
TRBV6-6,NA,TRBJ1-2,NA,TGTGCCAGCAGCTTCGCAGGCGGGAATAACTATGGCTACACCTTC,CASSFAGGNNYGYTF
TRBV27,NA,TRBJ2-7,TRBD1,TGTGCCAGCAGCATAGACAGGGTCTCCTACGAGCAGTACTTC,CASSIDRVSYEQYF
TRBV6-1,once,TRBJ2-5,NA,TGTGCCAGCAGTGAACAAGGGGGTAGAAAGACCCAGTACTTC,CASSEQGGRKTQYF
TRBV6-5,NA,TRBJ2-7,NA,TGTGCCAGCAGTTATTCCCCTCCGGGACTGGGCTACGAGCAGTACTTC,CASSYSPPGLGYEQYF
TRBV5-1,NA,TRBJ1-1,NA,TGCGCCAGCAGCCAGAACCAGGGTCGGGCCACTGAAGCTTTCTTT,CASSQNQGRATEAFF
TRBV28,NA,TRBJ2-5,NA,TGTGCCAGCAGTTTATTAGTAGCGGTGAAGGGGCAAGAGACCCAGTACTTC,CASSLLVAVKGQETQYF
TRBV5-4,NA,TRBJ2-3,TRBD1,TGTGCCAGCAGCCAACAGGGGGTAAATACGCAGTATTTT,CASSQQGVNTQYF
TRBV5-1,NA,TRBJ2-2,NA,TGCGCCAGCAGCTTGGTGCCGGGGACCGGGGAGCTGTTTTTT,CASSLVPGTGELFF
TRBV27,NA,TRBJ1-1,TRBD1,TGTGCCAGCAGACCCGGGACAGGGGGCGTCACTGAAGCTTTCTTT,CASRPGTGGVTEAFF
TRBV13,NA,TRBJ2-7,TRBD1,TGTGCCAGCAGCTTTTCCACACAGGGGGCAAACGAGCAGTACTTC,CASSFSTQGANEQYF
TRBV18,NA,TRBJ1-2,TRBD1,TGTGCCAGCTCACTTGATCAGGGGGCTGATGGCTACACCTTC,CASSLDQGADGYTF
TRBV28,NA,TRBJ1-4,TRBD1,TGTGCCAGCAGTCTCTCCGGGACAGGGGAGGGAAAACTGTTTTTT,CASSLSGTGEGKLFF
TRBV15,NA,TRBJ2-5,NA,TGTGCCACCAGCAGAGAGTCGGGGTGGACCCAAGAGACCCAGTACTTC,CATSRESGWTQETQYF
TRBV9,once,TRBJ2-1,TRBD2,TGTGCCAGCAGCGTAGACCCAGCGGGGAACTCCTACAATGAGCAGTTCTTC,CASSVDPAGNSYNEQFF
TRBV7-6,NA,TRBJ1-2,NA,TGTGCCAGCAGCTTAGGAGCGTGGCAAGGGGGGGACTATGGCTACACCTTC,CASSLGAWQGGDYGYTF
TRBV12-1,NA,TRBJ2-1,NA,TGTGCCAGCAGCTTTGGGACACCGGGGGGGAGGGTCTACAATGAGCAGTTCTTC,CASSFGTPGGRVYNEQFF
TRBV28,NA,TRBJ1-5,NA,TGTGCCAGCAGTAACACGGGGGGGATCAGGAATCAGCCCCAGCATTTT,CASSNTGGIRNQPQHF
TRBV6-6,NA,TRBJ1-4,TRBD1,TGTGCCAGCAAGGAGGGACAGAGAAATGAAAAACTGTTTTTT,CASKEGQRNEKLFF
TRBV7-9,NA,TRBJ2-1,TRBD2,TGTGCCAGCTCCCCCGGTCTAGCGGTTAACAATGAGCAGTTCTTC,CASSPGLAVNNEQFF
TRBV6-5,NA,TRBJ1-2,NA,TGTGCCAGCAGTTACTCGCCAGGTCATGGCTACACCTTC,CASSYSPGHGYTF
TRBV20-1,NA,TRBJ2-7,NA,TGCAGTGCTAGAGCGTCGAGCGAGCAGTACTTC,CSARASSEQYF
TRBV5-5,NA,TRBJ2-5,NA,TGTGCCAGCAGCTTGGCTAGCAACCCCCCAGAGACCCAGTACTTC,CASSLASNPPETQYF
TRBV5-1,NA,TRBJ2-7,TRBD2,TGCGCCAGCAGCCCGGGGAGCGGGAGTCAAAACGAGCAGTACTTC,CASSPGSGSQNEQYF
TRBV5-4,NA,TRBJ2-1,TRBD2,TGTGCCAGCAGCTTATTCCCGGGACTAGCTTACAATGAGCAGTTCTTC,CASSLFPGLAYNEQFF
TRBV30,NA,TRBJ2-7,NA,TGTGCCTGGAGTGGCCAGGGGTTCTACGAGCAGTACTTC,CAWSGQGFYEQYF
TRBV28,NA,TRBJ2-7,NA,TGTGCCAGCACCTACGTAGGGACAAGGAAGGAGAACGAGCAGTACTTC,CASTYVGTRKENEQYF
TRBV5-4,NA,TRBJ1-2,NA,TGTGCCAGCGGCGACTTAGGGGGAATCAACTATGGCTACACCTTC,CASGDLGGINYGYTF
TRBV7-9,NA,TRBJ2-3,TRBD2,TGTGCCAGCAGCCGACCCAAATTAGGACTAGCGGAGAGCACAGATACGCAGTATTTT,CASSRPKLGLAESTDTQYF
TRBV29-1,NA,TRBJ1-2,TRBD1,TGCAGCGTACCGACCTTAGGGGGCGCCTATGGCTACACCTTC,CSVPTLGGAYGYTF
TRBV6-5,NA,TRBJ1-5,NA,TGTGCCAGCAGTTACTCGAGGGGCAATCAGCCCCAGCATTTT,CASSYSRGNQPQHF
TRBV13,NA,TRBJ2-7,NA,TGTGCCAGCAGCCAGGACAACGAATACGAGCAGTACTTC,CASSQDNEYEQYF
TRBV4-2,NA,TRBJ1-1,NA,TGTGCCAGCAGCCAAGAGGGCTCGGCCCTGAACACTGAAGCTTTCTTT,CASSQEGSALNTEAFF
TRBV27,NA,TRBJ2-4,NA,TGTGCCAGCAGTTTATCCCCTTTAAACATTCAGTACTTC,CASSLSPLNIQYF
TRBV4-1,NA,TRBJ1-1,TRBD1,TGCGCCAGCAGCCCCGGGACAGCGAACACTGAAGCTTTCTTT,CASSPGTANTEAFF
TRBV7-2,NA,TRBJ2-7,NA,TGTGCCAGCAGCTTAGTTCGGAGCGGCCTAACCTACGAGCAGTACTTC,CASSLVRSGLTYEQYF
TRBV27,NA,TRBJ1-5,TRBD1,TGTGCCAGCAGTTTTCGGAGGGACAGCGATCAGCCCCAGCATTTT,CASSFRRDSDQPQHF
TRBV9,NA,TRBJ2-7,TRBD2,TGTGCCAGCAGTGCGACTAGCGGGAGTATCCACGAGCAGTACTTC,CASSATSGSIHEQYF
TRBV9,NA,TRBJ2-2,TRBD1,TGTGCCAGCAGCGTTGGGGGGACAGGGAGCACCGGGGAGCTGTTTTTT,CASSVGGTGSTGELFF
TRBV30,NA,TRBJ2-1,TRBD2,TGTGCCTGGAGTGTACTCGCTAGCGGGAGAATTGGATCCTACAATGAGCAGTTCTTC,CAWSVLASGRIGSYNEQFF
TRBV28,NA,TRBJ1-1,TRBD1,TGTGCCAGCAGTACGACAGGGAGGAGGACTGAAGCTTTCTTT,CASSTTGRRTEAFF